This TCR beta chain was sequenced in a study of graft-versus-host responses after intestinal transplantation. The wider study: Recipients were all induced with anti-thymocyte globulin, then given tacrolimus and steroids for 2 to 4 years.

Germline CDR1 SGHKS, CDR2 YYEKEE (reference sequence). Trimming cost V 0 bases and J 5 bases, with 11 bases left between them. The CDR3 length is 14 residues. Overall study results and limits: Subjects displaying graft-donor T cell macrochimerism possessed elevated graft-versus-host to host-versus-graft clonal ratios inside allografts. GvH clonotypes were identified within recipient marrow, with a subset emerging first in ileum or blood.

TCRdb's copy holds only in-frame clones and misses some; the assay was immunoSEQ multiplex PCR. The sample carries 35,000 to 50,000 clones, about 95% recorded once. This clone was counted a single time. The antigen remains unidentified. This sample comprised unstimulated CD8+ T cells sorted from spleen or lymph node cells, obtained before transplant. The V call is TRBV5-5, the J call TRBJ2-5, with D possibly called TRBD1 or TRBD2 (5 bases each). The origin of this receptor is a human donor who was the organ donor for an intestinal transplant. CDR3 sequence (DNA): TGTGCCAGCAGCTTGGACTCTTGGGGGGAGACCCAGTACTTC. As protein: CASSLDSWGETQYF.